A selection of T cell receptor beta chains follows, all from one sample in a study of cytomegalovirus exposure and HLA in healthy donors. TCRdb's copy holds only in-frame clones and misses some; the assay was immunoSEQ multiplex PCR. The sample has about 130,000 clones; around 96% are singletons. Input material: PBMCs. These receptors were collected from a man between 18 and 29 years old in good health and CMV-seronegative. Each CDR3 is given with its conserved first and last residue. D genes are given only for firm matches. Size is omitted from some rows. Given values are once, few, many or a class for expanded clones.

D gene: TRBD2
clone size: .
V gene: TRBV9
J gene: TRBJ2-1
CDR3 DNA: TGTGCCAGCAGCGTAGCTGGGACTAGCGTCTACAATGAGCAGTTCTTC
CDR3 protein: CASSVAGTSVYNEQFF

D gene: TRBD2
clone size: .
V gene: TRBV7-9
J gene: TRBJ2-1
CDR3 DNA: TGTGCCAGCAGCCCTCCGACTAGCTATGAGCAGTTCTTC
CDR3 protein: CASSPPTSYEQFF

D gene: .
clone size: .
V gene: TRBV2
J gene: TRBJ2-3
CDR3 DNA: TGTGCCAGCGGAAGAGGCGGGGCAGATACGCAGTATTTT
CDR3 protein: CASGRGGADTQYF

D gene: .
clone size: .
V gene: TRBV6-1
J gene: TRBJ1-2
CDR3 DNA: TGTGCCAGCAGTCACGACAGCTCTATGGGCTACACCTTC
CDR3 protein: CASSHDSSMGYTF

D gene: TRBD2
clone size: .
V gene: TRBV19
J gene: TRBJ2-7
CDR3 DNA: TGTGCCACCAGACGACTCGGCGCTGGCGGGAGCTCCTACGAGCAGTACTTC
CDR3 protein: CATRRLGAGGSSYEQYF

D gene: .
clone size: .
V gene: TRBV27
J gene: TRBJ2-1
CDR3 DNA: TGTGCCAGCAGTCCCCGACTCGAATCCTACAATGAGCAGTTCTTC
CDR3 protein: CASSPRLESYNEQFF

D gene: TRBD1
clone size: .
V gene: TRBV27
J gene: TRBJ1-5
CDR3 DNA: TGTGCCAGCAGTCGGGACAGGGAACATCAGCCCCAGCATTTT
CDR3 protein: CASSRDREHQPQHF

D gene: .
clone size: .
V gene: TRBV5-4
J gene: TRBJ1-1
CDR3 DNA: TGTGCCAGCAGCTCATACTACACTGAAGCTTTCTTT
CDR3 protein: CASSSYYTEAFF

D gene: TRBD1
clone size: .
V gene: TRBV18
J gene: TRBJ2-7
CDR3 DNA: TGTGCCAGCTCACCGTATCGGGACAGACCTTACGAGCAGTACTTC
CDR3 protein: CASSPYRDRPYEQYF

D gene: .
clone size: few
V gene: TRBV6-1
J gene: TRBJ1-2
CDR3 DNA: TGTGCCAGCACCTTACAGCCCAACTATGGCTACACCTTC
CDR3 protein: CASTLQPNYGYTF

D gene: .
clone size: .
V gene: TRBV5-6
J gene: TRBJ2-7
CDR3 DNA: TGTGCCAGCAGCTTGGATACTTTACCCTACGAGCAGTACTTC
CDR3 protein: CASSLDTLPYEQYF

D gene: .
clone size: .
V gene: TRBV30
J gene: TRBJ2-1
CDR3 DNA: TGTGCCTGGAGTAGCGTACACAATGAGCAGTTCTTC
CDR3 protein: CAWSSVHNEQFF

D gene: TRBD2
clone size: .
V gene: TRBV4-3
J gene: TRBJ2-2
CDR3 DNA: TGCGCCAGCAGCCAATACGGACTAGCGGACACCGGGGAGCTGTTTTTT
CDR3 protein: CASSQYGLADTGELFF

D gene: .
clone size: .
V gene: TRBV28
J gene: TRBJ2-7
CDR3 DNA: TGTGCCAGCAGTTTAAGCAGGGAACCCTACGAGCAGTACTTC
CDR3 protein: CASSLSREPYEQYF

D gene: TRBD2
clone size: few
V gene: TRBV5-5
J gene: TRBJ2-1
CDR3 DNA: TGTGCCAGCACCCGGGACCGACTAGCGGGAGTTTCCTACAATGAGCAGTTCTTC
CDR3 protein: CASTRDRLAGVSYNEQFF

D gene: TRBD1
clone size: once
V gene: TRBV9
J gene: TRBJ1-5
CDR3 DNA: TGTGCCAGCAGCGTTGAGGGACAGAGGAATCAGCCCCAGCATTTT
CDR3 protein: CASSVEGQRNQPQHF

D gene: .
clone size: .
V gene: TRBV9
J gene: TRBJ1-1
CDR3 DNA: TGTGCCAGCAGCGTAGTACGGGGTATAGAAGCTTTCTTT
CDR3 protein: CASSVVRGIEAFF

D gene: .
clone size: .
V gene: TRBV20-1
J gene: TRBJ2-7
CDR3 DNA: TGCAGTGCTCCGACACTAGACGAGCAGTACTTC
CDR3 protein: CSAPTLDEQYF

D gene: TRBD1
clone size: .
V gene: TRBV15
J gene: TRBJ1-2
CDR3 DNA: TGTGCCACCAGTGGGCCCGGACAGGGTAACTATGGCTACACCTTC
CDR3 protein: CATSGPGQGNYGYTF

D gene: TRBD1
clone size: .
V gene: TRBV4-2
J gene: TRBJ1-1
CDR3 DNA: TGTGCCAGCAGCCAAGGGAACCCTGGACAGGGCCCTGAAGCTTTCTTT
CDR3 protein: CASSQGNPGQGPEAFF

D gene: .
clone size: .
V gene: TRBV11-2
J gene: TRBJ2-7
CDR3 DNA: TGTGCCAGCAGCTTAGTAGGCGGATATCCCTCCTACGAGCAGTACTTC
CDR3 protein: CASSLVGGYPSYEQYF

D gene: .
clone size: .
V gene: TRBV27
J gene: TRBJ1-1
CDR3 DNA: TGTGCCAGCGTCCCCCCCGGGGGCACTGAAGCTTTCTTT
CDR3 protein: CASVPPGGTEAFF

D gene: .
clone size: .
V gene: TRBV2
J gene: TRBJ1-1
CDR3 DNA: TGTGCCAGCAGTGAACTAGGAGGAGGTCAAATGAACACTGAAGCTTTCTTT
CDR3 protein: CASSELGGGQMNTEAFF

D gene: TRBD2
clone size: .
V gene: TRBV11-3
J gene: TRBJ2-3
CDR3 DNA: TGTGCCAGCAACTACCCGACTAGCGGGAAAGATACGCAGTATTTT
CDR3 protein: CASNYPTSGKDTQYF

D gene: TRBD1
clone size: .
V gene: TRBV30
J gene: TRBJ1-1
CDR3 DNA: TGTGCCTGGGGACAGGGCCCGAACACTGAAGCTTTCTTT
CDR3 protein: CAWGQGPNTEAFF

D gene: .
clone size: .
V gene: TRBV5-4
J gene: TRBJ1-4
CDR3 DNA: TGTGCCAGCAGCACACAGGCAGGGGCTAATGAAAAACTGTTTTTT
CDR3 protein: CASSTQAGANEKLFF

D gene: .
clone size: .
V gene: TRBV28
J gene: TRBJ2-1
CDR3 DNA: TGTGCCAGCAGCCCAGTGGGAGGTTACAATGAGCAGTTCTTC
CDR3 protein: CASSPVGGYNEQFF

D gene: TRBD1
clone size: .
V gene: TRBV6-5
J gene: TRBJ2-7
CDR3 DNA: TGTGCCAGCAGTCAGGGACAGGGGGCCTACGAGCAGTACTTC
CDR3 protein: CASSQGQGAYEQYF

D gene: TRBD2
clone size: .
V gene: TRBV7-3
J gene: TRBJ2-1
CDR3 DNA: TGTGCCAGCAGCTTAGGGACTAGCGCCGTCAATGAGCAGTTCTTC
CDR3 protein: CASSLGTSAVNEQFF

D gene: TRBD1
clone size: .
V gene: TRBV19
J gene: TRBJ2-7
CDR3 DNA: TGTGCCAGTAGTTGGACAGGGGACGTCTACGAGCAGTACTTC
CDR3 protein: CASSWTGDVYEQYF

D gene: TRBD1
clone size: .
V gene: TRBV30
J gene: TRBJ1-1
CDR3 DNA: TGTGCCTGGATCGGGCAGGGGGGTGGAACTGAAGCTTTCTTT
CDR3 protein: CAWIGQGGGTEAFF

D gene: .
clone size: .
V gene: TRBV29-1
J gene: TRBJ2-5
CDR3 DNA: TGCAGCGTTGAAGACTCAGGGGCGGGAGAGACCCAGTACTTC
CDR3 protein: CSVEDSGAGETQYF

D gene: .
clone size: .
V gene: TRBV7-9
J gene: TRBJ2-1
CDR3 DNA: TGTGCCAGCAGGGGTGACAGCGGGCCCTCCTACAATGAGCAGTTCTTC
CDR3 protein: CASRGDSGPSYNEQFF

D gene: .
clone size: .
V gene: TRBV28
J gene: TRBJ2-7
CDR3 DNA: TGTGCCAGCAGTCCAGTGGGGGGGGGCGGTTACGAGCAGTACTTC
CDR3 protein: CASSPVGGGGYEQYF

D gene: TRBD1
clone size: .
V gene: TRBV27
J gene: TRBJ1-5
CDR3 DNA: TGTGCCAGCAGTCCCACAGGGGGCGGGAGCAATCAGCCCCAGCATTTT
CDR3 protein: CASSPTGGGSNQPQHF

D gene: .
clone size: .
V gene: TRBV7-9
J gene: TRBJ2-7
CDR3 DNA: TGTGCCAGCAGCACCCGGGACTCCTACGAGCAGTACTTC
CDR3 protein: CASSTRDSYEQYF

D gene: TRBD2
clone size: .
V gene: TRBV19
J gene: TRBJ2-1
CDR3 DNA: TGTGCCAGTAGTACACTAGCGGGAGGCTCATACAATGAGCAGTTCTTC
CDR3 protein: CASSTLAGGSYNEQFF

D gene: TRBD1
clone size: .
V gene: TRBV27
J gene: TRBJ1-1
CDR3 DNA: TGTGCCAGCAGTTCCGGACAGGGGGCCGGCACTGAAGCTTTCTTT
CDR3 protein: CASSSGQGAGTEAFF

D gene: TRBD1
clone size: .
V gene: TRBV4-1
J gene: TRBJ2-2
CDR3 DNA: TGCGCCAGCAGCCAATTTGAGGGGGCAGGGACCGGGGAGCTGTTTTTT
CDR3 protein: CASSQFEGAGTGELFF

D gene: TRBD1
clone size: .
V gene: TRBV25-1
J gene: TRBJ2-7
CDR3 DNA: TGTGCCAGCAGTGACTTCCGGGACAGGGCCTACGAGCAGTACTTC
CDR3 protein: CASSDFRDRAYEQYF

D gene: TRBD1
clone size: .
V gene: TRBV12-5
J gene: TRBJ1-2
CDR3 DNA: TGTGCTAGTGGTCCAACCCCGGGACAGGGATTCTATGGCTACACCTTC
CDR3 protein: CASGPTPGQGFYGYTF

D gene: TRBD1
clone size: .
V gene: TRBV7-2
J gene: TRBJ2-7
CDR3 DNA: TGTGCCAGCAGCTTATGGGGACAGTCATCGGCCGAGCAGTACTTC
CDR3 protein: CASSLWGQSSAEQYF

D gene: TRBD1
clone size: .
V gene: TRBV7-9
J gene: TRBJ2-3
CDR3 DNA: TGTGCCAGCAGCTCACGTCGACAGGGTGCAACAGATACGCAGTATTTT
CDR3 protein: CASSSRRQGATDTQYF

D gene: .
clone size: .
V gene: TRBV30
J gene: TRBJ1-5
CDR3 DNA: TGTGCCTGGAGTATATCCCTAGATCAGCCCCAGCATTTT
CDR3 protein: CAWSISLDQPQHF

D gene: .
clone size: .
V gene: TRBV4-3
J gene: TRBJ1-2
CDR3 DNA: TGCGCCAGCAGCCAAGACCTTGGGGGCATGGGCTATGGCTACACCTTC
CDR3 protein: CASSQDLGGMGYGYTF

D gene: .
clone size: .
V gene: TRBV29-1
J gene: TRBJ2-7
CDR3 DNA: TGCAGCGTTTCAGTTGGTGCCTTCTACGAGCAGTACTTC
CDR3 protein: CSVSVGAFYEQYF

D gene: TRBD2
clone size: .
V gene: TRBV4-1
J gene: TRBJ2-7
CDR3 DNA: TGCGCCAGCAGCCCAGGGACTCTAGCGGGAGGGGAAGAGCAGTACTTC
CDR3 protein: CASSPGTLAGGEEQYF

D gene: TRBD1
clone size: .
V gene: TRBV7-9
J gene: TRBJ1-1
CDR3 DNA: TGTGCCAGCAGCACACCGACAGGGGAGAACACTGAAGCTTTCTTT
CDR3 protein: CASSTPTGENTEAFF

D gene: TRBD2
clone size: .
V gene: TRBV7-2
J gene: TRBJ2-7
CDR3 DNA: TGTGCCAGCAGCTTAGAAGGCGGGAGGTCCTACGAGCAGTACTTC
CDR3 protein: CASSLEGGRSYEQYF

D gene: .
clone size: .
V gene: TRBV7-2
J gene: TRBJ2-1
CDR3 DNA: TGTGCCAGCAGCTCCTTGGCGGGGTTGACCCGTCTCGCCTCCAATGAGCAGTTCTTC
CDR3 protein: CASSSLAGLTRLASNEQFF

D gene: .
clone size: .
V gene: TRBV27
J gene: TRBJ2-2
CDR3 DNA: TGTGCCAGCAGTCCCGGGGTAAACACCGGGGAGCTGTTTTTT
CDR3 protein: CASSPGVNTGELFF

D gene: .
clone size: .
V gene: TRBV27
J gene: TRBJ2-7
CDR3 DNA: TGTGCCAGCATCTCCATTTTCGGGGCCTACGAGCAGTACTTC
CDR3 protein: CASISIFGAYEQYF

D gene: .
clone size: once
V gene: TRBV11-1
J gene: TRBJ2-3
CDR3 DNA: TGTGCCAGCAGCTTAACGTCGGGGGTCACAGATACGCAGTATTTT
CDR3 protein: CASSLTSGVTDTQYF

D gene: .
clone size: .
V gene: TRBV28
J gene: TRBJ1-2
CDR3 DNA: TGTGCCAGCAGTCCAGAGACAGGCTCTAACTATGGCTACACCTTC
CDR3 protein: CASSPETGSNYGYTF

D gene: TRBD2
clone size: .
V gene: TRBV7-8
J gene: TRBJ2-3
CDR3 DNA: TGTGCCAGCAGCAGGGCCCTAGCGGGGGACACAGATACGCAGTATTTT
CDR3 protein: CASSRALAGDTDTQYF

D gene: .
clone size: .
V gene: TRBV6-5
J gene: TRBJ1-3
CDR3 DNA: TGTGCCAGCAGTTACTTGGGCAGCTCTGGAAACACCATATATTTT
CDR3 protein: CASSYLGSSGNTIYF

D gene: .
clone size: few
V gene: TRBV6-6
J gene: TRBJ2-7
CDR3 DNA: TGTGCCAGCAGCCGAGAGGCAGGGACCTACGAGCAGTACTTC
CDR3 protein: CASSREAGTYEQYF

D gene: .
clone size: once
V gene: TRBV19
J gene: TRBJ1-5
CDR3 DNA: TGTGCCAGTAGTATTGGGACACCCTCCAATCAGTCCCAGCATTTT
CDR3 protein: CASSIGTPSNQSQHF

D gene: .
clone size: .
V gene: TRBV4-3
J gene: TRBJ1-2
CDR3 DNA: TGCGCCAGCAGCCACGGACAGAACTATGGCTACACCTTC
CDR3 protein: CASSHGQNYGYTF

D gene: TRBD2
clone size: .
V gene: TRBV7-3
J gene: TRBJ2-7
CDR3 DNA: TGTGCCAGCAGCCCTACAGGCGGGAGCACCTACGAGCAGTACTTC
CDR3 protein: CASSPTGGSTYEQYF